Listed below are T cell receptor beta chains from one sample, sequenced in a study of response to subunit inactivated influenza vaccine. TCRdb processed the RT-PCR reads anew with MiXCR; each CDR3 protein has one entry. In the table there are around 580,000 distinct CDR3 sequences, 10% to 15% of which are singletons. The specimen was PBMCs from blood, collected on the day of vaccination. Receptor source: a man aged 50 to 59 who received an inactivated influenza vaccine. The CDR3 runs from the conserved cysteine through the conserved F or W. D genes are given only for firm matches.

d_call	v_call	j_call	cdr3_aa
TRBD1	TRBV5-5	TRBJ2-3	CASSPWGNRGTDTQYF
TRBD2	TRBV15	TRBJ2-1	CATSRDPGTSGRNEQFF
.	TRBV10-3	TRBJ1-1	CAISESPAMNTEAFF
.	TRBV28	TRBJ1-5	CASRGGGGQPQHF
.	TRBV4-1	TRBJ2-5	CASSQPQGQETQYF
TRBD2	TRBV12-3/TRBV12-4	TRBJ2-7	CASSKTGDYYEQYF
.	TRBV6-2/TRBV6-3	TRBJ1-5	CASSYGGRTGQPQHF
TRBD1	TRBV7-9	TRBJ2-3	CASSYTGEDTQYF
TRBD2	TRBV5-1	TRBJ2-1	CASRVDGTSGMGEQFF
TRBD1	TRBV6-2/TRBV6-3	TRBJ2-7	CASRTIRDSHYEQYF
.	TRBV30	TRBJ2-1	CAWSGGPPGEQFF
TRBD1	TRBV4-1	TRBJ1-1	CASSQGQGRTEAFF
TRBD1	TRBV7-9	TRBJ1-4	CASSRQGEAEKLFF
.	TRBV5-1	TRBJ2-7	CASSTGAGTYEQYF
.	TRBV7-8	TRBJ2-1	CASSLWVVQGDEQFF
.	TRBV20-1	TRBJ1-5	CSARDLGSGNQPQHF
.	TRBV28	TRBJ1-1	CASSLIGGSSPRNTEAFF